The sequence of this T cell receptor beta chain was determined in a study of T cell responses to AZD1222 COVID-19 vaccine. Study-level information: Doses given second, at about 4 or about 12 weeks, were pooled. Whole-study results and caveats: In a largely white British group with more females than males, clonal diversity was possibly underestimated. Among vaccine-associated CD4 TCRs, coverage spanned spike, with dominance at 160-218 and 743-854. At baseline, just six or seven AZD1222 recipients tested seropositive.

Concerning this clone itself: The antigen is not known.

Sequencing used immunoSEQ multiplex PCR; TCRdb keeps in-frame clones, though not all of them. This sample has around 110,000 clones; roughly 87% occur once, and the top ten carry 7.5%. The receptor was isolated from an adult in good health. The input for sequencing was peripheral blood, taken on day 0 of AZD1222 vaccination.

The CDR3 spells CASSLTVQSPLHF. The CDR3 DNA reads as TGTGCCAGCAGCTTGACCGTACAGTCACCCCTCCACTTT. The V gene is TRBV13, the J gene TRBJ1-6; no firm D call. The CDR3 covers 13 residues. Germline lookup yields CDR1 PRHDT and CDR2 FYEKMQ (reference sequence). Trimming left V 3 bases short and J 10 bases short, with 10 bases between.